The entry that follows covers one TCR beta chain sequence. The sample comes from a study of regulatory T cells in long-lasting Graves disease. Time point of the sample: newly diagnosed GD, antithyroid drugs for less than 3 months. PBMC RNA served as the TCR library source. With iRepertoire HTBI primers and Arm-PCR of CDR3 regions, TCR beta libraries were built. Each CDR3 protein gets one entry after TCRdb re-called the multiplex PCR reads with MiXCR. This sample has 400,000 to 500,000 distinct CDR3 sequences, with roughly 17% found just once. The same sample was also used in a study of T cells in Graves' hyperthyroidism and ophthalmopathy. That report notes: In validation, the model predicted ophthalmopathy. These predictions came a median 6.5 months before onset.

The TCR sequence derives from a woman aged 30 to 39 with Graves disease. Source: peripheral blood mononuclear cells (PBMCs), taken at new diagnosis, from a patient treated with antithyroid drugs.

Here the CDR3 DNA reads TGCGCCAGCAGCTTGGCTTTATGGGATGGCTACACCTTC. Its protein is CASSLALWDGYTF. V and J are TRBV5-1 and TRBJ1-2; D is ambiguous. The V and J ends lost 0 bases and 6 bases respectively, with 9 bases between them. CDR1 and CDR2 from the germline V gene are SGHRS and YFSETQ. CDR3 size: 13 residues.